Sequencing of this T cell receptor beta chain was carried out in a study of T cell clonality in common variable immunodeficiency. Trimming cost V 7 bases and J 4 bases; bases outside gene matches: 11. Germline CDR1 SGHRS, CDR2 YFSETQ. The CDR3 is 14 residues long. Findings and limits, study-wide: What drives increased CVID clonality needs T cell subpopulation sequencing. Compared with controls, CVID subjects had fewer shared TCRbeta clones. Links between repertoire features and CVID complications were heterogeneity-limited.

This clone was counted only a few times. Antigen unknown. The CDR3 end lies 3 residues beyond the end of the read and is filled in from the germline J gene. Sequencing used immunoSEQ multiplex PCR; TCRdb keeps in-frame clones, though not all of them. Altogether approximately 46,000 clones were found in the sample, and no singletons occur. This rearrangement joins TRBV5-1 to TRBJ2-7; 7 bases fit TRBD1. The source material was peripheral blood mononuclear cells. The sequence was obtained from a person aged 18-69 years in good health. The CDR3 reads CASLRGTAEYEQYF. Incomplete CDR3 DNA: TGCGCCAGCCTTCGAGGGACAGCAGAGTACGAG.